Presented here are 17 T cell receptor beta chains from one specimen sequenced in a study of OX40 agonist ivuxolimab in advanced cancers. The data were produced by immunoSEQ multiplex PCR, yet TCRdb's version contains in-frame clones alone and is incomplete. The sample yields approximately 100,000 clones, over 85% seen once. The sample was CD4+ or CD8+ T cells sorted from blood, taken in a trial of the OX40 agonist ivuxolimab. These receptors all come from an adult with an advanced solid tumor such as melanoma, head and neck, liver or kidney cancer.

This clone occurred a few times. This chain uses TRBV7-2 with TRBJ2-1; D is unresolved. Trimming removed 2 bases from V and 7 bases from J, with 18 bases in between. The germline gives CDR1 SGHTA, CDR2 FQGNSA. This CDR3 comprises 16 residues. Here the CDR3 reads CASSLLGVALRNEQFF. In nucleotides, the CDR3 is TGTGCCAGCAGCTTACTAGGTGTAGCCCTTAGAAATGAGCAGTTCTTC.

This clone was recorded a few times. The chain is built from TRBV5-4 and TRBJ1-6; D not resolved. The CDR3 runs to 15 residues. V lost 3 bases, J lost 8 bases, and 15 bases lay in between. Germline V gives CDR1 SGHNT, CDR2 YYREEE (reference sequence). CDR3 amino acids: CASSSEPRMDSPLHF. The CDR3 region has the DNA TGTGCCAGCAGCTCGGAACCGCGTATGGATTCACCCCTCCACTTT. The full variable domain, rest sourced from reference TRBV5-4 and TRBJ1-6, is ETGVTQSPTHLIKTRGQQVTLRCSSQSGHNTVSWYQQALGQGPQFIFQYYREEENGRGNFPPRFSGLQFPNYSSELNVNALELDDSALYLCASSSEPRMDSPLHFGNGTRLTVT.

The genes are TRBV5-1 and TRBJ2-2, with D possibly TRBD2 on 6 matching bases. This CDR3 has 14 residues. Per germline, CDR1 SGHRS and CDR2 YFSETQ. V was clipped by 0 bases and J by 7 bases, with 10 bases between them. DNA of the CDR3: TGCGCCAGCAGCTTGGTTAGCGGAGGCGGGGAGCTGTTTTTT. This codes for CASSLVSGGGELFF. Looking up the rest from reference TRBV5-1 and TRBJ2-2 gives the full variable domain: KAGVTQTPRYLIKTRGQQVTLSCSPISGHRSVSWYQQTPGQGLQFLFEYFSETQRNKGNFPGRFSGRQFSNSRSEMNVSTLELGDSALYLCASSLVSGGGELFFGEGSRLTVL.

Of note for this clone: Other DNA sequences in this sample translate to the same CDR3. The chain couples TRBV18 to TRBJ2-7; 12 bases fit TRBD1. V lost 3 bases, J lost 3 bases, and 3 bases stayed unmatched. The length of the CDR3 is 15 residues. Per the germline V gene, CDR1 is KGHSH and CDR2 is LQKENI. The DNA for the CDR3 is TGTGCCAGCTCACCCGGGACAGGGGGCAGCTACGAGCAGTACTTC. Protein product: CASSPGTGGSYEQYF.

The rearrangement links TRBV7-8 to TRBJ2-7, with unresolved D. The CDR3 has 13 amino acids. Germline V lookup: CDR1 SGHVS, CDR2 FQNEAQ. V was shortened by 2 bases and J by 5 bases, with 10 bases between the two germline ends. CDR3 DNA: TGTGCCAGCAGCTTAAGGGCCTTCGACGAGCAGTACTTC. It translates to CASSLRAFDEQYF.

CDR3 coding DNA: TGTGCCAGCAGTGAACTAGCGGGGGTCAAAGAGACCCAGTACTTC. This sequence encodes CASSELAGVKETQYF. The chain carries TRBV28 and TRBJ2-5, with TRBD2 matching over 11 bases. CDR3 length equals 15 residues. CDR1 is MDHEN, CDR2 SYDVKM, per germline. Trimming cost V 5 bases and J 3 bases; bases outside gene matches: 5.

This clone was seen just once. The gene calls are TRBV25-1 and TRBJ2-1, with D perhaps TRBD1 (5 bases). The V gene lost 6 bases and the J gene lost 6 bases, with 6 bases spanning the gap. Germline assignment: CDR1 MGHDK and CDR2 SYGVNS. The CDR3 is made up of 11 amino acids. The DNA of the CDR3 is TGTGCCAGCAGGACAGCCAATGAGCAGTTCTTC. Translating it yields CASRTANEQFF.

CDR3 residues: CASRETYQETQYF. The CDR3 DNA reads TGTGCCAGCAGGGAAACATATCAAGAGACCCAGTACTTC. This rearrangement joins TRBV6-5 to TRBJ2-5; D not resolved. The germline CDR1 and CDR2 sequences are MNHEY and SVGAGI. The V end was cut by 6 bases, the J end by 2 bases, with 10 bases between. The CDR3 length is 13 residues.

The chain joins TRBV28 to TRBJ2-1, with TRBD2 identical over 9 bases. Per germline, CDR1 MDHEN and CDR2 SYDVKM. The V and J ends lost 5 bases and 3 bases, in that order; junction bases with no gene match: 8. The CDR3 consists of 16 residues. CDR3 coding DNA: TGTGCCAGCAGTAGCGGGGGGATCACTAACTACAATGAGCAGTTCTTC. It is translated as CASSSGGITNYNEQFF.

The V and J genes are TRBV6-4 and TRBJ2-7; TRBD1 aligns across 9 bases. This CDR3 region has 19 residues. Unmatched junction bases numbered 18, after V lost 1 base and J lost 5 bases. Per the germline V gene, CDR1 is MRHNA and CDR2 is SNTAGT. The CDR3 DNA follows: TGTGCCAGCAGTGACTACGATATTGGCCGGGACAGGGAGGCAGACGAGCAGTACTTC. Translation: CASSDYDIGRDREADEQYF.

CDR3 loop: CASSIAAQGSQPQHF. The CDR3 DNA reads as TGTGCCAGTAGTATAGCCGCCCAGGGGTCCCAGCCCCAGCATTTT. The chain is built from TRBV19 and TRBJ1-5, with D maybe TRBD1 (6 bases). This CDR3 region has 15 residues. Germline CDR1 and CDR2: LNHDA and SQIVND (reference sequence). V lost 1 base to trimming and J lost 7 bases, with 14 bases between them.

Notes on this clone: The germline gene is not matched at one end of the junction; a read error may be the cause. This chain joins TRBV10-3 and TRBJ2-5; the D is unclear. CDR1 is ENHRY, CDR2 SYGVKD, per germline. This CDR3 contains 13 residues. CDR3 in amino acids: CAITERAQETQYF. CDR3 bases: TGTGCCATCACTGAGCGTGCCCAAGAGACCCAGTACTTC.

V gene TRBV5-4 combines with J gene TRBJ2-7, with 11 bases matching TRBD2. The V and J ends lost 4 bases and 6 bases, in that order; junction bases with no gene match: 12. The germline V gene has CDR1 SGHNT and CDR2 YYREEE (reference sequence). This CDR3 region has 16 residues. The CDR3 here is CASSPSVLAGASEQYF. The CDR3 DNA is TGTGCCAGCAGCCCGTCGGTACTAGCGGGGGCCTCCGAGCAGTACTTC.

This chain joins TRBV4-2 and TRBJ2-5, with D possibly TRBD2 on 7 matching bases. The CDR3 covers 17 residues. Germline CDR1 LGHNA, CDR2 YNFKEQ. V was clipped by 2 bases and J by 1 base, with 17 bases between them. The CDR3 nucleotides are TGTGCCAGCAGCCAACGCTGGGGGGGCACTAGCCAAGAGACCCAGTACTTC. Protein product: CASSQRWGGTSQETQYF.

The chain couples TRBV28 to TRBJ1-5; perhaps TRBD1 as D (5 bases). This CDR3 is 14 amino acids long. From germline, CDR1 is MDHEN and CDR2 SYDVKM. Trimming cost V 5 bases and J 7 bases, with 15 bases left between them. CDR3 amino acids: CASSPGRGRQPQHF. CDR3 nucleotides: TGTGCCAGCAGTCCCGGTCGGGGCCGGCAGCCCCAGCATTTT.

V and J are TRBV30 and TRBJ2-2; D gene unclear. The CDR3 totals 13 residues. Trimming cost V 2 bases and J 1 base, with 5 bases left between them. The germline V gene has CDR1 GTSNPN and CDR2 SVGIG (reference sequence). The CDR3 region is CAWSRQNTGELFF. CDR3 bases: TGTGCCTGGAGTAGGCAGAACACCGGGGAGCTGTTTTTT.

The rearrangement joins TRBV7-9 to TRBJ1-2; D may be TRBD1 (6 bases). This CDR3 has 17 amino acids. From germline, CDR1 is SEHNR and CDR2 FQNEAQ (reference sequence). Between the trimmed V and J ends, which lost 5 bases and 0 bases, there was a span of 19 bases. In nucleotides, the CDR3 is TGTGCCAGCAGCCCGGGGAGCGGGGACAAAGCTAACTATGGCTACACCTTC. Its translation: CASSPGSGDKANYGYTF.